This is a list of T cell receptor beta chains from one sample in a study of cytomegalovirus exposure and HLA in healthy donors. Measured with immunoSEQ multiplex PCR; TCRdb has only the in-frame clones, and not every one. This table has fewer than 150,000 clones, roughly 80% appearing once. The sequencing input was PBMCs. These receptors came from a man aged 40-49 years in good health and CMV-seropositive. Each CDR3 is given without its conserved first and last residue.

v_call cdr3_aa
TRBV7-9 SSSPPGTGIIQY
TRBV5-1 ASSRLGVTSGSFNEQF
TRBV27 ASSLSLPLAAYSYEQY
TRBV9 ASSATSGISYNEQF
TRBV29-1 SVVDRGDDYGYT
TRBV5-1 ASSLVGPDNEQF
TRBV19 ASSITGRSSYNEQF
TRBV6-1 ASRSGQGIEKLF
TRBV7-3 ASAAGTRGEQF
TRBV30 AWSSGGSGPSPLH
TRBV6-1 ASSEGAGVETQY
TRBV7-9 ASSPRTGGAYEQY
TRBV7-9 ASSSGQGDTEAF
TRBV7-9 ASRQEGAEQY
TRBV23-1 ASSPGTPSGTGNQPQH
TRBV10-3 AISQSGEPQH
TRBV5-1 ASSGGAENTEAF
TRBV19 ASSGFPRGYNEQF
TRBV19 ASSPGLPTDTQY
TRBV7-6 ASSLGSGGELF
TRBV5-1 ASSWGLASYNEQF
TRBV7-9 ASSLSGAYEQY
TRBV27 ASSFRGANVLT
TRBV6-5 ASRSGTGDNSPLH
TRBV27 ASSFVDRGKLF
TRBV20-1 SAGTSFEQF
TRBV19 ASSMNQGGNQPQH
TRBV5-4 ASSFSTGDGHEQF
TRBV28 ASSPRTSGRNAQY
TRBV28 ASSRAAGPETQY
TRBV7-9 ASRPGSANTGELF
TRBV6-1 ASSFRTEPNSPLH
TRBV7-3 ASSLAGGPVNEQF
TRBV11-2 ASSFSGRATGANVLT
TRBV5-6 ASSSAGQSGPLH
TRBV29-1 SVPGGDRTNYGYT
TRBV11-3 ASSWGQGNNEQF
TRBV5-1 ASSLTSGGTGELF
TRBV19 ASTPGQGNYGYT
TRBV5-1 ASSWTGDRELF
TRBV18 ASSPSGQPYGYT
TRBV6-1 ASSEASAGGDEQY
TRBV10-3 AISGDREYEQY
TRBV19 ASKTVNRGHVQPQH
TRBV4-1 ASSQDRSSMNTEAF
TRBV6-5 ASSGTGSFEQY
TRBV7-9 SSSPLPNTIY
TRBV19 ASSISGPETQY
TRBV4-1 ASSQGLRGRLDQPQH
TRBV7-3 ASSYVAGGLNEQF
TRBV5-1 ASSLGWSGDNEQF
TRBV7-9 ASSPGVAGAETQY
TRBV9 ASSVGPGNEKLF
TRBV6-5 ASSGGQGLYNEQF